The 7 T cell receptor beta chains below were found in one sample sequenced in a study of T cell clonality in common variable immunodeficiency. Here immunoSEQ multiplex PCR was the method, and the copy in TCRdb shows in-frame clones only, minus some. The sample shows roughly 60,000 clones, no singletons; the ten largest hold around 1.6%. The sample comprised peripheral blood mononuclear cells. These receptors all stem from a person between 18 and 75 years old in good health.

Ten or more counts support this clone. The CDR3 end lies 3 residues beyond the end of the read and is filled in from the germline J gene. The chain carries TRBV4-1 and TRBJ2-7, with TRBD2 matching 7 bases. Germline trimming cut 1 base from V and 5 bases from J; bases unmatched to any gene: 8. CDR3 size: 15 residues. Per the germline V gene, CDR1 is MGHRA and CDR2 is YSYEKL. Here the CDR3 reads CASSQGSTGGNEQYF. The CDR3 bases that were read are TGCGCCAGCAGCCAAGGTTCGACGGGGGGAAACGAG.

This clone was detected many times. The CDR3 is cut off 3 residues early in the read; its end comes from the germline J gene. V usage is TRBV10-3 and J usage is TRBJ2-7; perhaps TRBD1 as D (8 bases). The germline V and J ends were trimmed by 4 bases and 3 bases, with 13 bases remaining between them. The CDR3 is 14 residues long. Germline V gene data show CDR1 as ENHRY and CDR2 as SYGVKD. The covered CDR3 bases are TGTGCCATCAGTGTAACAGGGGGGGACTACGAG. This gives the protein CAISVTGGDYE. The complete CDR3 reads CAISVTGGDYEQYF.

This clone showed up many times. The sequence runs out 3 residues before the end of the CDR3; the remainder is reconstructed from the germline J gene. The chain employs TRBV19 and TRBJ2-7, with TRBD1 identical over 7 bases. The V gene end was trimmed by 3 bases and the J gene end by 4 bases; junction bases not matched to a gene: 6. This CDR3 has 14 amino acids. The germline V gene has CDR1 LNHDA and CDR2 SQIVND (reference sequence). Here the CDR3 reads CASSMVGQSYEQYF. The sequenced part of the CDR3 DNA is TGTGCCAGTAGTATGGTGGGACAGTCTTACGAG.

This clone has more than one count but fewer than ten. The CDR3 end falls 3 residues outside the read, so it is completed with the germline J gene. The chain is built from TRBV11-2 and TRBJ1-4; a weak D match, TRBD1 (6 bases). Germline values: CDR1 SGHAT, CDR2 FQNNGV. This CDR3 comprises 15 residues. V gave up 5 bases and J gave up 7 bases, with 17 bases separating them. The CDR3 reads CASSTWGQGSEKLFF. The sequenced CDR3 bases are TGTGCCAGCAGCACGTGGGGTCAGGGGAGTGAAAAA.

This clone was counted ten times or more. The read finishes 3 residues shy of the CDR3 end, and the germline J gene is used to complete it. V and J are TRBV2 and TRBJ1-4, with TRBD1 matching 8 bases. The V gene's germline CDR1 is SNHLY and CDR2 FYNNEI. The CDR3 loop spans 13 amino acids. V lost 4 bases, J lost 7 bases, and 2 bases stayed unmatched. The DNA read from the CDR3 is TGTGCCAGCAGTGTAGGGACAGGTGAAAAA. Translated: CASSVGTGEK. The entire CDR3 protein is CASSVGTGEKLFF.

This clone has at least ten counts. The CDR3 extends 3 residues past the end of the read, so its final part is completed from the germline J gene. This chain links TRBV2 with TRBJ1-4, with D possibly being TRBD1 (6 bases). V was trimmed by 4 bases and J by 4 bases, leaving 13 bases between them. CDR1 is SNHLY and CDR2 is FYNNEI in the germline V gene. The CDR3 contains 15 residues. Here the CDR3 reads CASSGGGQYNEKLFF. The sequenced part of the CDR3 DNA is TGTGCCAGCAGTGGGGGAGGACAGTATAATGAAAAA. The whole variable domain, remainder taken from reference TRBV2 and TRBJ1-4, is EPEVTQTPSHQVTQMGQEVILRCVPISNHLYFYWYRQILGQKVEFLVSFYNNEISEKSEIFDDQFSVERPDGSNFTLKIRSTKLEDSAMYFCASSGGGQYNEKLFFGSGTQLSVL.

This clone was recorded many times. Read data end 3 residues before the CDR3 end; the end is taken from the germline J gene. This chain joins TRBV7-9 and TRBJ1-6, with D perhaps matching TRBD1 (5 bases). The CDR3 runs 14 residues. Trimming removed 7 bases at V and 7 bases at J, with 14 bases between. Germline CDR1 reads SEHNR; CDR2 reads FQNEAQ (reference sequence). CDR3 DNA (partial): TGTGCCAGCACCCGAGGGGAGGGGAATTCACCC. Its translation is CASTRGEGNSP. The whole CDR3 sequence is CASTRGEGNSPLHF.